The 17 T cell receptor beta chains below were found in one sample sequenced in a study of T-cell reconstitution after alpha-beta-depleted transplantation in children. Unique molecular identifiers were built into the TCRbeta library. Each CDR3 protein is one row after TCRdb ran MiXCR on the PCR reads. Here the sample spans some 590,000 distinct CDR3 sequences, 10% being singletons. Sequencing was performed on PBMCs from the stem cell graft donor, taken from the stem cell graft. The source is a human donor who donated a stem cell graft to a child with acute myeloid leukemia.

The sample holds a few counts of this clonotype. Here the CDR3 reads CAWSVTVATEAFF. The CDR3 region has the DNA TGTGCCTGGAGTGTTACAGTGGCCACTGAAGCTTTCTTT. The chain employs TRBV30 and TRBJ1-1; no firm D call. Per germline, CDR1 GTSNPN and CDR2 SVGIG (reference sequence). The germline V and J ends were trimmed by 0 bases and 4 bases, with 9 bases remaining between them. The CDR3 contains 13 residues.

This chain joins TRBV6-2 or TRBV6-3 and TRBJ2-5, with 9 bases aligning to TRBD1. The germline V gene has CDR1 MNHEY and CDR2 SVGEGT. The J segment lost 2 bases and the V segment lost 6 bases, leaving 7 bases of the junction unmatched. The CDR3 totals 15 residues. CDR3 region: CASRRGDRAQETQYF. The CDR3 nucleotides read TGTGCCAGCAGACGAGGGGACAGGGCGCAAGAGACCCAGTACTTC.

Only a few counts were recorded for this clonotype. The chain has TRBV29-1 and TRBJ1-1; a possible D gene is TRBD1 (5 bases). Trimming pared 3 bases from V and 2 bases from J, leaving 13 bases between. The V gene's germline CDR1 is SQVTM and CDR2 ANQGSEA. The CDR3 spans 14 residues. CDR3 residues: CSVERAGINTEAFF. Written as DNA, the CDR3 is TGCAGCGTTGAGCGCGCAGGGATTAACACTGAAGCTTTCTTT.

This clonotype was observed many times. The V and J genes are TRBV10-3 and TRBJ2-5, with D possibly TRBD2 on 7 matching bases. The CDR3 consists of 14 residues. V lost 8 bases, J lost 3 bases, and 16 bases lay in between. Germline V lookup: CDR1 ENHRY, CDR2 SYGVKD. The CDR3 sequence: CAIGRGSHKETQYF. The CDR3 coding sequence is TGTGCCATCGGGAGGGGGAGTCACAAAGAGACCCAGTACTTC.

The sample holds many counts of this clonotype. This sequence joins TRBV11-2 and TRBJ2-3, with 10 bases identical to TRBD2. CDR1 SGHAT and CDR2 FQNNGV come from the germline V gene. The CDR3 is made up of 20 amino acids. The V gene end was trimmed by 1 base and the J gene end by 2 bases; junction bases not matched to a gene: 15. The CDR3 nucleotides are TGTGCCAGCAGCTTAGGTTGGCGGACTAGCGGAAGGAGATTCACAGATACGCAGTATTTT. Translated: CASSLGWRTSGRRFTDTQYF.

This clonotype was counted a few times. The J gene is TRBJ2-6, the V gene TRBV12-3 or TRBV12-4, with D unclear. The CDR3 extends over 15 amino acids. Trimming removed 5 bases at V and 0 bases at J, with 8 bases between. The CDR3 spells CASSPPVSGANVLTF. CDR3 DNA sequence: TGTGCCAGCAGTCCCCCGGTCTCTGGGGCCAACGTCCTGACTTTC.

CDR3 DNA: TGTGCCAGCAGGGGAGGGACAGCAAACACCGGGGAGCTGTTTTTT. Protein product: CASRGGTANTGELFF. V usage is TRBV2 and J usage is TRBJ2-2; tentatively, D is TRBD1 or TRBD2 (7 bases each). This CDR3 region has 15 residues. Germline assignment: CDR1 SNHLY and CDR2 FYNNEI. V was trimmed by 6 bases and J by 2 bases, leaving 13 bases between them.

Only a few counts were recorded for this clonotype. This rearrangement joins TRBV6-5 to TRBJ1-4, with D hard to call. Germline assignment: CDR1 MNHEY and CDR2 SVGAGI. V was clipped by 0 bases and J by 5 bases, with 16 bases between them. The CDR3 loop spans 17 amino acids. CDR3 amino acids: CASSYSKASDPNEKLFF. The CDR3 region has the DNA TGTGCCAGCAGTTACTCGAAAGCGTCCGACCCCAATGAAAAACTGTTTTTT.

This clonotype was detected a few times. The V call is TRBV7-3, the J call TRBJ2-1, with 14 bases lining up with TRBD2. The CDR3 consists of 17 residues. With V trimmed by 4 bases and J by 9 bases, 11 bases remained unmatched. Germline CDR1 and CDR2: SGHTA and FQGTGA. This CDR3 reads CASSSRPGLAGEGEQFF. As DNA, the CDR3 is TGTGCCAGCAGCTCGCGCCCGGGACTAGCGGGAGAGGGTGAGCAGTTCTTC.

This clonotype was detected many times. V and J are TRBV29-1 and TRBJ1-1; D possibly corresponds to TRBD1 (5 bases). V lost 4 bases and J lost 1, with 16 bases in between. Germline loops: CDR1 SQVTM, CDR2 ANQGSEA. The CDR3 covers 15 residues. CDR3 loop: CSVGGAGPKNTEAFF. DNA for the CDR3: TGCAGCGTTGGTGGGGCAGGGCCTAAGAACACTGAAGCTTTCTTT.

The chain links TRBV28 to TRBJ2-2; 9 bases agree with TRBD2. Germline CDR1 is MDHEN and CDR2 is SYDVKM. The V segment lost 9 bases and the J segment 0 bases; nucleotides outside the gene matches: 8. This CDR3 is 16 amino acids long. In DNA form, the CDR3 reads TGTGCCAGTACCCTAGGCGGGAGGGCGAACACCGGGGAGCTGTTTTTT. This encodes CASTLGGRANTGELFF.

This clonotype was picked up many times. This chain joins TRBV21-1 and TRBJ2-2; the table's D call, TRBD2, has no DNA check behind it. TRBV21-1 is termed a pseudogene. The CDR3 totals 15 residues. CDR3 DNA sequence: TGTGCCAGCAGCAAAACCCTCCAGAACACCGGGGAGCTGTTTTTT. The encoded protein is CASSKTLQNTGELFF.

This clonotype was seen only a few times. This rearrangement joins TRBV7-3 to TRBJ1-2; D uncertain. Germline V gives CDR1 SGHTA, CDR2 FQGTGA. V gave up 6 bases and J gave up 1 base, with 15 bases separating them. The CDR3 has 15 amino acids. The DNA of the CDR3 is TGTGCCAGCAGTCCCTTTCCTAGGGTTAACTATGGCTACACCTTC. Translating it yields CASSPFPRVNYGYTF.

There are a few counts of this clonotype. The chain joins TRBV7-9 to TRBJ2-5; D gene uncertain. V lost 2 bases and J 5 bases, leaving 9 bases between the germline ends. This CDR3 contains 13 residues. Germline CDR1 and CDR2: SEHNR and FQNEAQ (reference sequence). Here the CDR3 reads CASSLMVIETQYF. For the CDR3, the DNA is TGTGCCAGCAGCTTAATGGTGATTGAGACCCAGTACTTC.

This clonotype appeared many times. This chain uses TRBV6-6 with TRBJ1-5; possible D gene TRBD1, 6 bases. The CDR3 sequence is 13 residues long. With 10 bases removed from V and 0 bases from J, the gap between germline ends came to 10 bases. Germline V gene sequence: CDR1 MNHNY, CDR2 SVGAGI (reference sequence). The CDR3 here is CATRTDSNQPQHF. In DNA form, the CDR3 reads TGTGCCACCAGGACAGATAGCAATCAGCCCCAGCATTTT.

At least ten counts were recorded for this clonotype. This chain links TRBV6-4 with TRBJ2-1, with 7 bases matching TRBD2. Germline loops: CDR1 MRHNA, CDR2 SNTAGT. The CDR3 is made up of 17 amino acids. Trimming cost V 1 base and J 8 bases; bases outside gene matches: 14. The CDR3 spells CASSDFFGRTLNHEQFF. CDR3 coding DNA: TGTGCCAGCAGTGACTTCTTCGGGAGGACCCTCAACCATGAGCAGTTCTTC.

The gene calls are TRBV7-3 and TRBJ2-5, with D perhaps matching TRBD1 or TRBD2 (5 bases each). The length of the CDR3 is 10 residues. CDR1 is SGHTA, CDR2 FQGTGA, per germline. The V end was cut by 8 bases, the J end by 10 bases, with 11 bases between. In nucleotides, the CDR3 is TGTGCCAGCCCCGGGACCCTCCAGTACTTC. The encoded protein is CASPGTLQYF.